The subject of this entry is one T cell receptor beta chain. This record belongs to a study of shared clonotypes between healthy human individuals. J lost 5 bases, V lost 5 bases, and 11 bases had no gene match. The CDR3 length is 16 residues. Germline V gives CDR1 SGHTA, CDR2 FQGNSA. Sequenced by immunoSEQ multiplex PCR; TCRdb stores in-frame clones only, minus some. The repertoire holds about 480,000 clones, with over 60% as singletons. Each sample came from a Caucasian adult donor living in Nashville, Tennessee. The specimen sequenced was PBMCs. The clonotype comes from a woman aged 40 to 49 in good health. Some clones in this sample may be carry-over from other donors' samples. V and J are TRBV7-2 and TRBJ2-5, with TRBD2 matching 10 bases. The CDR3 protein is CASSPASGRVAETQYF. CDR3 DNA sequence: TGTGCCAGCAGCCCAGCTAGCGGGAGAGTTGCGGAGACCCAGTACTTC.